Below, 8 T cell receptor beta chains from the same sample are listed, as sequenced in a study of T cell responses to AZD1222 COVID-19 vaccine. Here immunoSEQ multiplex PCR was the method, and the copy in TCRdb shows in-frame clones only, minus some. The repertoire holds approximately 92,000 clones, with approximately 91% as singletons. The sequences come from peripheral blood, collected on day 0 of AZD1222 vaccination. The receptors come from an adult in good health.

This clone was detected only once. V and J are TRBV5-1 and TRBJ1-4; tentatively, D is TRBD1 (5 bases). The germline gives CDR1 SGHRS, CDR2 YFSETQ. The CDR3 is made up of 16 amino acids. Trimming left V 2 bases short and J 4 bases short, with 15 bases between. In DNA, the CDR3 is TGCGCCAGCAGCTTATTAGGGGCCTTACGTAATGAAAAACTGTTTTTT. It is translated as CASSLLGALRNEKLFF.

This sequence joins TRBV28 and TRBJ1-1, with D maybe TRBD1 (5 bases). V lost 3 bases and J lost 2, with 10 bases in between. In germline, CDR1 is MDHEN, CDR2 SYDVKM. CDR3 length: 14 amino acids. The CDR3 region is CASSFPGVNTEAFF. The CDR3 DNA reads as TGTGCCAGCAGTTTCCCGGGGGTAAACACTGAAGCTTTCTTT.

A single count supports this clone. The chain uses TRBV19 and TRBJ1-4; TRBD1 is a possible D gene (5 bases). CDR3 length: 14 residues. Germline V gene sequence: CDR1 LNHDA, CDR2 SQIVND (reference sequence). V was trimmed by 8 bases and J by 5 bases, leaving 15 bases between them. The chain's CDR3 is CASARQSQNEKLFF. CDR3 DNA sequence: TGTGCCAGTGCCCGACAGAGCCAGAATGAAAAACTGTTTTTT.

The chain couples TRBV7-8 to TRBJ1-2, with no clear D. Trimming pared 5 bases from V and 7 bases from J, leaving 26 bases between. This CDR3 region has 17 residues. Germline lookup yields CDR1 SGHVS and CDR2 FQNEAQ. For the CDR3, the DNA is TGTGCCAGCAGCCTTCTGTGGGAGACCGGGGATTCCCTTGGCTACACCTTC. This gives the protein CASSLLWETGDSLGYTF.

The chain links TRBV19 to TRBJ2-2; possibly TRBD1 for D (6 bases). The CDR3 runs 16 residues. V shed 9 bases and J shed 3 bases, with 20 bases lying between them. CDR1 and CDR2 (germline): LNHDA, SQIVND (reference sequence). As DNA, the CDR3 is TGTGCCAGCCAAGACGAAGTAGGGGGTGACACCGGGGAGCTGTTTTTT. This codes for CASQDEVGGDTGELFF.

CDR3 in amino acids: CASGLVPGIPNQPQHF. CDR3 nucleotides: TGTGCTAGTGGTTTGGTACCGGGAATCCCCAATCAGCCCCAGCATTTT. The genes are TRBV12-5 and TRBJ1-5, with D hard to call. Germline V gives CDR1 LGHNT, CDR2 FRNRAP. Trimming stripped 0 bases from V and 3 bases from J, with 12 bases between. The length of the CDR3 is 16 residues. The complete variable domain, with remaining parts taken from reference TRBV12-5 and TRBJ1-5, reads DARVTQTPRHKVTEMGQEVTMRCQPILGHNTVFWYRQTMMQGLELLAYFRNRAPLDDSGMPKDRFSAEMPDATLATLKIQPSEPRDSAVYFCASGLVPGIPNQPQHFGDGTRLSIL.

V and J are TRBV10-3 and TRBJ2-1; 9 nucleotides match TRBD2. The trim removed 4 bases at V and 5 bases at J, leaving 3 bases unmatched. Germline V gene data show CDR1 as ENHRY and CDR2 as SYGVKD. The CDR3 is made up of 14 amino acids. The CDR3 spells CAISVAGANNEQFF. CDR3 in DNA: TGTGCCATCAGTGTAGCGGGAGCCAACAATGAGCAGTTCTTC.

CDR3: CASSLTGTGVYGYTF. The CDR3 DNA follows: TGTGCCAGCAGTCTGACAGGGACGGGGGTCTATGGCTACACCTTC. V is TRBV27 and J is TRBJ1-2, with 7 bases that match TRBD1. After removal of 5 bases from V and 4 bases from J, the junction contained 10 bases not matched to a gene. Germline assignment: CDR1 MNHEY and CDR2 SMNVEV (reference sequence). The CDR3 runs to 15 residues.